Below are 12 T cell receptor beta chains sequenced from a single sample in a study of blood T cell repertoires in COVID-19. This table comes from immunoSEQ multiplex PCR, and its TCRdb copy is limited to in-frame clones, with some not included. The table records about 140,000 clones, 70% to 90% of them present only once. Sequenced material: PBMCs or T cells enriched from blood (not recorded which). Receptors were obtained from a woman in her fifties or sixties with acute COVID-19.

V is TRBV19 and J is TRBJ2-3; 8 bases line up with TRBD2. The CDR3 covers 16 residues. CDR1 and CDR2 (germline): LNHDA, SQIVND (reference sequence). V lost 10 bases to trimming and J lost 3 bases; unmatched junction nucleotides: 15. CDR3 in DNA: TGTGCCACCTCGACTAGCGAATCACCGGGTACAGATACGCAGTATTTT. The encoded protein is CATSTSESPGTDTQYF.

This clone appeared once. The chain joins TRBV4-1 to TRBJ2-5; unclear D gene. Trimming pared 6 bases from V and 1 base from J, leaving 15 bases between. The germline V gene has CDR1 MGHRA and CDR2 YSYEKL. The CDR3 totals 15 residues. DNA for the CDR3: TGCGCCAGCAGTTTAGCAGCAGTACCCCAAGAGACCCAGTACTTC. As protein: CASSLAAVPQETQYF.

The chain carries TRBV9 and TRBJ1-6; D possibly corresponds to TRBD1 (6 bases). V was cut by 1 base and J by 9 bases, with 14 bases left in between. Germline values: CDR1 SGDLS, CDR2 YYNGEE. This CDR3 is 15 amino acids long. This CDR3 is CASSVNTGPGSPLHF. The CDR3 bases are TGTGCCAGCAGCGTAAATACAGGGCCAGGTTCACCCCTCCACTTT. Combining the CDR3 with reference TRBV9 and TRBJ1-6 gives the whole variable domain DSGVTQTPKHLITATGQRVTLRCSPRSGDLSVYWYQQSLDQGLQFLIQYYNGEERAKGNILERFSAQQFPDLHSELNLSSLELGDSALYFCASSVNTGPGSPLHFGNGTRLTVT.

The V call is TRBV30, the J call TRBJ1-5; TRBD1 is a possible D gene (6 bases). V lost 5 bases, J lost 3 bases, and 14 bases lay in between. Germline loops: CDR1 GTSNPN, CDR2 SVGIG (reference sequence). The CDR3 runs to 14 residues. Here the CDR3 reads CAWAKGGPNQPQHF. DNA for the CDR3: TGTGCCTGGGCAAAGGGGGGGCCCAATCAGCCCCAGCATTTT.

CDR3 sequence reads: CASSQDGLSTDTQYF. Here the CDR3 DNA reads TGTGCCAGCAGCCAAGATGGGCTATCCACAGATACGCAGTATTTT. The chain employs TRBV3-1 (or the pseudogene TRBV3-2) and TRBJ2-3; D gene uncertain. The CDR3 consists of 15 residues. V shed 0 bases and J shed 2 bases, with 9 bases lying between them. Germline values: CDR1 LGHDT, CDR2 YNNKEL (reference sequence).

The rearrangement links TRBV5-1 to TRBJ1-2, with 8 positions matching TRBD1. V lost 6 bases, J lost 10 bases, and 8 bases stayed unmatched. Germline V lookup: CDR1 SGHRS, CDR2 YFSETQ. The CDR3 is 12 amino acids. The CDR3 nucleotides are TGCGCCAGCAAGACAGGGGTCTCAGACTACACCTTC. Protein: CASKTGVSDYTF.

The chain recombines TRBV24-1 with TRBJ2-5, with 10 positions matching TRBD2. V lost 2 bases to trimming and J lost 5 bases; unmatched junction nucleotides: 16. The CDR3 extends over 19 amino acids. Germline V gene data show CDR1 as KGHDR and CDR2 as SFDVKD. In DNA form, the CDR3 reads TGTGCCACCAGTGATTCCCGTTGGGGAGCGGGAGGGACCGGGGAGACCCAGTACTTC. Its protein is CATSDSRWGAGGTGETQYF.

The rearrangement joins TRBV19 to TRBJ2-7; the D is unclear. Germline V gene lookup returns CDR1 LNHDA and CDR2 SQIVND (reference sequence). Trimming took off 5 bases at V and 5 bases at J, with 4 bases between the two ends. The CDR3 contains 10 residues. CDR3 sequence: CASSYDEQYF. The CDR3 region has the DNA TGTGCCAGTAGTTATGACGAGCAGTACTTC.

The chain recombines TRBV29-1 with TRBJ2-1, with 7 bases fitting TRBD2. Germline CDR1 and CDR2: SQVTM and ANQGSEA. Trimming at V came to 2 bases and at J to 0 bases, leaving 4 bases not matched to a gene. This CDR3 is built from 15 residues. The CDR3 spells CSVELAGGSYNEQFF. The CDR3 nucleotides are TGCAGCGTTGAATTAGCGGGTGGCTCCTACAATGAGCAGTTCTTC.

This clone came up once. The chain carries TRBV6-5 and TRBJ2-7; no clear D gene. This CDR3 region has 12 residues. CDR1 MNHEY and CDR2 SVGAGI come from the germline V gene. The V end was cut by 0 bases, the J end by 4 bases, with 4 bases between. The CDR3 DNA sequence: TGTGCCAGCAGTTACTCGAGTTACGAGCAGTACTTC. This translates into CASSYSSYEQYF.

This clone was recorded many times. The chain joins TRBV30 to TRBJ2-3; possible D gene TRBD2, 5 bases. Per germline, CDR1 GTSNPN and CDR2 SVGIG (reference sequence). The CDR3 contains 17 residues. V was shortened by 3 bases and J by 6 bases, with 25 bases between the two germline ends. The CDR3 region is CAWSANRVGVSSDTQYF. CDR3 DNA: TGTGCCTGGAGCGCGAATCGGGTGGGAGTATCAAGTGATACGCAGTATTTT.

This clone came up a few times. The CDR3 region has the DNA TGTGCCAGCAGCCAAGGGACGCGGGAGGGCCCCTACAATGAGCAGTTCTTC. This sequence encodes CASSQGTREGPYNEQFF. The gene calls are TRBV4-2 and TRBJ2-1; 9 positions match TRBD2. J was trimmed by 2 bases and V by 1 base; bases with no gene match: 6. Germline CDR1 reads LGHNA; CDR2 reads YNFKEQ. The CDR3 runs to 17 residues.